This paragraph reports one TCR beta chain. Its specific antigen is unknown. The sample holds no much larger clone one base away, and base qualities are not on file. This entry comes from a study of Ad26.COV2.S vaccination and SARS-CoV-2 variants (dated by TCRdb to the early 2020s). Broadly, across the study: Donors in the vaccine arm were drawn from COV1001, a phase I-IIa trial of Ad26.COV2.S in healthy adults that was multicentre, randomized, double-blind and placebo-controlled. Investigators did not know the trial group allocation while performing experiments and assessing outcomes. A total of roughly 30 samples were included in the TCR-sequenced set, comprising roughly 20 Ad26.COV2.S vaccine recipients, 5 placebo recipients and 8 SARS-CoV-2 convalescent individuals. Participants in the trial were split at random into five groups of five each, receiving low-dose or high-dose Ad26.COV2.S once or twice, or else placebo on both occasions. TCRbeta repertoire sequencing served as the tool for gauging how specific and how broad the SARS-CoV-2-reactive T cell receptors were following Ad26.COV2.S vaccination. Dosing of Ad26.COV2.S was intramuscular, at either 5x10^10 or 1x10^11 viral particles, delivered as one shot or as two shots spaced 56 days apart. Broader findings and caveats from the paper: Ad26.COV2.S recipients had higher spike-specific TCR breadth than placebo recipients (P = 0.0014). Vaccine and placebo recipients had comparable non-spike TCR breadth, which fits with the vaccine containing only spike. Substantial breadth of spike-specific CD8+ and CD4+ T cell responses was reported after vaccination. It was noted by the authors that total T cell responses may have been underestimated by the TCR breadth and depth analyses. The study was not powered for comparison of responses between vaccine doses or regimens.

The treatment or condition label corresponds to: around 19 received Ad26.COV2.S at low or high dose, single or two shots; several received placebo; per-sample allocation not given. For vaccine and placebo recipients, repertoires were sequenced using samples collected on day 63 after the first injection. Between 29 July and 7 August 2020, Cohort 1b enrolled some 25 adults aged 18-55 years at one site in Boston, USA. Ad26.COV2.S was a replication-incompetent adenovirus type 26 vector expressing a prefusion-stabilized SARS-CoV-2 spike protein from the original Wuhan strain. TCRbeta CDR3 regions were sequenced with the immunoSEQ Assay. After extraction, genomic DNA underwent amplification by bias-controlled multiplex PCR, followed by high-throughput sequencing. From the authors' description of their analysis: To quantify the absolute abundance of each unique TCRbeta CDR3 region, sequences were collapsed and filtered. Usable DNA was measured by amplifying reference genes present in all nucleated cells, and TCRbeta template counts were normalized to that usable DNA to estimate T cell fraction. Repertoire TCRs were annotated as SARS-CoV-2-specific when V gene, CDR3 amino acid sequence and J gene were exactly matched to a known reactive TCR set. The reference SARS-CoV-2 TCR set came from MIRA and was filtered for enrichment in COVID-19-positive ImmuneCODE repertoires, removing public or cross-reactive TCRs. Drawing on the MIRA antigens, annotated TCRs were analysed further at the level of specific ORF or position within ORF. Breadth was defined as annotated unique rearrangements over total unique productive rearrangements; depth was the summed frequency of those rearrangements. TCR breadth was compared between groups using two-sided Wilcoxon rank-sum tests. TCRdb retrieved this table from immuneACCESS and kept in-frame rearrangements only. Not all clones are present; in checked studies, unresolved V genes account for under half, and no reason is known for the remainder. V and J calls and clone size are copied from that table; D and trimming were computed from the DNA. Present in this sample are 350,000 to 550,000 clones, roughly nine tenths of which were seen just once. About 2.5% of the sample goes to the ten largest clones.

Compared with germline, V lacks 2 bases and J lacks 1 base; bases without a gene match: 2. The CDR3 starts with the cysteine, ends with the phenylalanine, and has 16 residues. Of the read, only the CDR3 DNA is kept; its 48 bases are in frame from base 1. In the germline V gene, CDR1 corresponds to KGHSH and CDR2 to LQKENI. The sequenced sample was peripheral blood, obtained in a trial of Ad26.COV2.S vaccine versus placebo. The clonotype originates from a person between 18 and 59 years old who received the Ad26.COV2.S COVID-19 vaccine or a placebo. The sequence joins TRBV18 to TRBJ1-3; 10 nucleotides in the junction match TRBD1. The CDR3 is CASSPWTGGSGNTIYF. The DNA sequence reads TGTGCCAGCTCACCATGGACAGGGGGTTCTGGAAACACCATATATTTT.